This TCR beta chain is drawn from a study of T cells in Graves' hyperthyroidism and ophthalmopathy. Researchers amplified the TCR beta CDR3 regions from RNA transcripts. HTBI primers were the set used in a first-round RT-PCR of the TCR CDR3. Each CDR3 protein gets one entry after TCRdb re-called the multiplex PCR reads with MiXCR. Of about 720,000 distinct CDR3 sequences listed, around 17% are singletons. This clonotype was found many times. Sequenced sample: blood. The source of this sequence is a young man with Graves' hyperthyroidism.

CDR3 sequence: CASSGGGNYNEQFF. CDR3 in DNA: TGTGCCAGCAGTGGAGGGGGCAACTACAATGAGCAGTTCTTC. The genes are TRBV2 and TRBJ2-1, with 7 bases lining up with TRBD1. This CDR3 has 14 amino acids. Trimming took 4 bases from V and 3 from J; bases not matched to a gene: 3. Germline V lookup: CDR1 SNHLY, CDR2 FYNNEI.